These 32 T cell receptor beta chains were all obtained from the same sample, sequenced in a study of control samples from healthy donors and cancer patients. Generated by immunoSEQ multiplex PCR, the TCRdb table keeps only in-frame clones and is missing some. The sample includes about 120,000 clones, about 87% of them seen just once. Input material: blood. These receptors were collected from a young man in good health.

The chain joins TRBV28 to TRBJ1-6, with a weak D call TRBD1 (6 bases). CDR3 size: 17 residues. V shed 6 bases and J shed 5 bases, with 20 bases lying between them. The V gene's germline CDR1 is MDHEN and CDR2 SYDVKM. The CDR3 DNA reads as TGTGCCAGCAGGGAGGGGTTAGGGGGGCAGAATAATTCACCCCTCCACTTT. It specifies CASREGLGGQNNSPLHF.

The V gene is TRBV3-1 (or the pseudogene TRBV3-2), the J gene TRBJ1-4; D unresolved. There are 14 residues in the CDR3. V gave up 2 bases and J gave up 1 base, with 5 bases separating them. The germline V gene encodes CDR1 LGHDT and CDR2 YNNKEL (reference sequence). The DNA for the CDR3 is TGTGCCAGCAGCCAATCCCAAACTAATGAAAAACTGTTTTTT. Its translation is CASSQSQTNEKLFF.

This sequence joins TRBV5-1 and TRBJ2-2; TRBD1 aligns across 7 bases. Germline lookup yields CDR1 SGHRS and CDR2 YFSETQ. The V segment lost 5 bases and the J segment 3 bases; nucleotides outside the gene matches: 7. The CDR3 totals 15 residues. CDR3 loop: CASSDGQAYTGELFF. DNA of the CDR3: TGCGCCAGCAGTGACGGACAGGCCTACACCGGGGAGCTGTTTTTT.

This clone was counted a few times. This rearrangement joins TRBV6-2 or TRBV6-3 to TRBJ1-1, with D uncertain. V shed 4 bases and J shed 3 bases, with 12 bases lying between them. Germline V lookup: CDR1 MNHEY, CDR2 SVGEGT. CDR3 length equals 14 residues. The CDR3, as DNA: TGTGCCAGCAGTTCGGAAAGGGAGCACACTGAAGCTTTCTTT. This gives the protein CASSSEREHTEAFF.

The chain employs TRBV11-3 and TRBJ1-3, with 8 bases that match TRBD1. This CDR3 has 15 residues. The V segment lost 6 bases and the J segment 2 bases; nucleotides outside the gene matches: 6. Germline CDR1 and CDR2: SGHNT and YENEEA. The DNA of the CDR3 is TGTGCCAGCAGTCTGGACAGGGTAGCTGGAAACACCATATATTTT. Translation: CASSLDRVAGNTIYF.

The chain carries TRBV18 and TRBJ1-1; 10 bases align to TRBD1. Per the germline V gene, CDR1 is KGHSH and CDR2 is LQKENI. This CDR3 comprises 14 residues. J lost 3 bases, V lost 5 bases, and 3 bases had no gene match. This CDR3 reads CASSAGQGYTEAFF. The CDR3 DNA is TGTGCCAGCTCAGCGGGACAGGGGTACACTGAAGCTTTCTTT.

V and J are TRBV6-5 and TRBJ1-2; TRBD1 matches at 7 bases. V trimming: 5 bases; J trimming: 4 bases; junction bases outside the gene matches: 10. CDR3 length equals 15 residues. Germline lookup yields CDR1 MNHEY and CDR2 SVGAGI. The chain's CDR3 is CASSITRQGSYGYTF. DNA for the CDR3: TGTGCCAGCAGTATTACCCGACAGGGCTCCTATGGCTACACCTTC.

This chain links TRBV30 with TRBJ1-3; D remains ambiguous. The CDR3 extends over 15 amino acids. V lost 2 bases to trimming and J lost 0 bases, with 11 bases between them. Germline V gene sequence: CDR1 GTSNPN, CDR2 SVGIG (reference sequence). The CDR3 reads CAWSYHGISGNTIYF. The CDR3 nucleotides read TGTGCCTGGAGTTACCACGGGATCTCTGGAAACACCATATATTTT.

The chain uses TRBV19 and TRBJ1-2; TRBD1 might be the D (5 bases). From germline, CDR1 is LNHDA and CDR2 SQIVND (reference sequence). The CDR3 has 17 residues. The V gene lost 5 bases and the J gene lost 0 bases, with 19 bases spanning the gap. The CDR3 bases are TGTGCCAGTAGTCACCTACCCGACAGTGCCCCTAACTATGGCTACACCTTC. Residues: CASSHLPDSAPNYGYTF.

This clone was recorded only once. The V call is TRBV25-1, the J call TRBJ2-7; D is undetermined. This CDR3 comprises 13 residues. Germline lookup yields CDR1 MGHDK and CDR2 SYGVNS. V shed 7 bases and J shed 5 bases, with 15 bases lying between them. The CDR3 loop reads CASTRGEFNEQYV. CDR3 nucleotides: TGTGCCAGCACCCGTGGGGAATTCAACGAGCAGTACGTC.

The genes are TRBV24-1 and TRBJ2-5, with 7 nucleotides matching TRBD1. The junction had 7 bases not matched to a gene; V was cut back by 4 bases and J by 3 bases. CDR3 length equals 15 residues. Per germline, CDR1 KGHDR and CDR2 SFDVKD. The CDR3 bases are TGTGCCACCAGTGACCGGGGACAGCTCGAAGAGACCCAGTACTTC. Translation: CATSDRGQLEETQYF.

The chain employs TRBV7-3 and TRBJ2-3; D remains unclear. The CDR3 has 14 amino acids. V lost 5 bases, J lost 1 base, and 10 bases lay in between. The germline CDR1 and CDR2 sequences are SGHTA and FQGTGA. The CDR3 protein is CASSRLPGTDTQYF. DNA for the CDR3: TGTGCCAGCAGCCGGCTCCCCGGCACAGATACGCAGTATTTT.

The rearrangement uses TRBV5-1 and TRBJ1-2, with 10 bases lining up with TRBD1. From germline, CDR1 is SGHRS and CDR2 YFSETQ. Unmatched junction bases numbered 4, after V lost 3 bases and J lost 5 bases. The CDR3 is made up of 14 amino acids. CDR3 in DNA: TGCGCCAGCAGCTCATCGGGACAGGGGTATGGCTACACCTTC. Translated, it gives CASSSSGQGYGYTF.

On this clone: One end of the junction does not line up with germline, which may come from a read error. CDR3: CATSYSTPVSTDTQYF. In nucleotides, the CDR3 is TGTGCCACCAGTTACTCTACTCCCGTTTCCACAGATACGCAGTATTTT. The chain combines TRBV6-5 with TRBJ2-3; D not certain. Germline V gives CDR1 MNHEY, CDR2 SVGAGI. The CDR3 has 16 amino acids.

This sequence joins TRBV5-1 and TRBJ2-2; no reliable D call. The germline V gene has CDR1 SGHRS and CDR2 YFSETQ. The CDR3 length is 12 residues. V lost 0 bases and J lost 6, with 3 bases in between. DNA for the CDR3: TGCGCCAGCAGCTTGGAGGCCGGGGAGCTGTTTTTT. It codes for CASSLEAGELFF.

The chain couples TRBV7-2 to TRBJ1-3; D is uncertain. CDR3 size: 15 residues. V lost 1 base and J lost 3, with 10 bases in between. Germline CDR1 is SGHTA and CDR2 is FQGNSA. The CDR3 coding sequence is TGTGCCAGCAGCTTAGTTAAACAGAGTGGAAACACCATATATTTT. It encodes CASSLVKQSGNTIYF.

V is TRBV27 and J is TRBJ1-5; D gene unclear. The length of the CDR3 is 12 residues. The germline gives CDR1 MNHEY, CDR2 SMNVEV (reference sequence). The V gene lost 7 bases and the J gene lost 5 bases, with 9 bases spanning the gap. CDR3 sequence: CASKAMDQPQHF. The CDR3 bases are TGTGCCAGCAAGGCGATGGATCAGCCCCAGCATTTT.

The rearrangement joins TRBV29-1 to TRBJ1-1, with 8 nucleotides matching TRBD1. V lost 7 bases and J lost 4; bases outside the gene matches: 5. The CDR3 runs to 12 residues. CDR1 and CDR2 (germline): SQVTM, ANQGSEA. CDR3 in DNA: TGCAGCGGGGATACAGGGGGCACTGAAGCTTTCTTT. Its translation: CSGDTGGTEAFF.

This clone was picked up many times. The rearrangement links TRBV18 to TRBJ2-2, with 10 bases lining up with TRBD1. Germline loops: CDR1 KGHSH, CDR2 LQKENI. Trimming at V came to 8 bases and at J to 3 bases, leaving 0 bases not matched to a gene. The CDR3 has 13 amino acids. This CDR3 reads CASGTGDTGELFF. CDR3 nucleotide sequence: TGTGCCAGCGGGACAGGGGACACCGGGGAGCTGTTTTTT.

CDR3 region: CASSPGEGAYGYTF. CDR3 DNA: TGTGCCAGCAGCCCCGGGGAGGGAGCCTATGGCTACACCTTC. The chain employs TRBV7-9 and TRBJ1-2; D gene unclear. V lost 5 bases and J lost 4, with 14 bases in between. CDR3 size: 14 residues. Germline-derived CDR1 and CDR2 are SEHNR and FQNEAQ (reference sequence).

J is TRBJ1-5 and V is TRBV2; 7 bases map to TRBD1. After removal of 5 bases from V and 6 bases from J, the junction contained 4 bases not matched to a gene. The germline gives CDR1 SNHLY, CDR2 FYNNEI. The CDR3 is made up of 13 amino acids. The CDR3 here is CASSIQGIQPQHF. The CDR3 DNA follows: TGTGCCAGCAGTATACAGGGGATTCAGCCCCAGCATTTT.

This sequence joins TRBV5-5 and TRBJ1-5; no firm D call. The V end lost 2 bases, the J end lost 6 bases, and 9 bases lay between the germline ends. The CDR3 loop spans 13 amino acids. CDR1 SGHKS and CDR2 YYEKEE come from the germline V gene (reference sequence). The CDR3 bases are TGTGCCAGCAGCTTAACATTTGGTCAGCCCCAGCATTTT. This translates into CASSLTFGQPQHF.

The chain combines TRBV24-1 with TRBJ1-1, with 7 bases lining up with TRBD1. V lost 5 bases, J lost 5 bases, and 10 bases stayed unmatched. CDR1 and CDR2 from the germline V gene are KGHDR and SFDVKD. There are 15 residues in the CDR3. This chain's CDR3 is CATSGASGQRTEAFF. For the CDR3, the DNA is TGTGCCACCAGTGGCGCCTCGGGACAGAGGACTGAAGCTTTCTTT.

J is TRBJ2-5 and V is TRBV7-2; the D call may be TRBD1 or TRBD2 (7 bases each). Germline CDR1 is SGHTA and CDR2 is FQGNSA. V shed 5 bases and J shed 4 bases, with 14 bases lying between them. The CDR3 contains 14 residues. CDR3 loop: CASSPRGGLETQYF. For the CDR3, the DNA is TGTGCCAGCAGCCCCAGGGGGGGGCTAGAGACCCAGTACTTC.

The rearrangement uses TRBV28 and TRBJ1-5, with 8 bases aligning to TRBD1. Germline trimming cut 5 bases from V and 4 bases from J; bases unmatched to any gene: 4. The CDR3 extends over 14 amino acids. Per germline, CDR1 MDHEN and CDR2 SYDVKM. This chain's CDR3 is CASSRTGINQPQHF. CDR3 DNA sequence: TGTGCCAGCAGTCGGACAGGGATTAATCAGCCCCAGCATTTT.

The V gene is TRBV12-3 or TRBV12-4, the J gene TRBJ1-2; 10 bases match TRBD1. The CDR3 extends over 13 amino acids. With V trimmed by 6 bases and J by 8 bases, 6 bases remained unmatched. CDR3 in DNA: TGTGCCAGCAGCTTGGGACAGGGGTGGGGCTACACCTTC. This gives the protein CASSLGQGWGYTF.

This clone was counted once. This chain connects TRBV11-3 to TRBJ1-1; D remains ambiguous. The V end was cut by 5 bases, the J end by 0 bases, with 10 bases between. The germline V gene has CDR1 SGHNT and CDR2 YENEEA. The CDR3 is 14 amino acids. This CDR3 is CASSPWNVNTEAFF. CDR3 sequence (DNA): TGTGCCAGCAGCCCTTGGAACGTGAACACTGAAGCTTTCTTT. The complete variable domain, with remaining parts taken from reference TRBV11-3 and TRBJ1-1, reads EAGVVQSPRYKIIEKKQPVAFWCNPISGHNTLYWYLQNLGQGPELLIRYENEEAVDDSQLPKDRFSAERLKGVDSTLKIQPAELGDSAVYLCASSPWNVNTEAFFGQGTRLTVV.

Note on this clone: This sample includes further DNA sequences coding for the same CDR3. The V call is TRBV11-2, the J call TRBJ1-1; D is ambiguous. CDR1 and CDR2 from the germline V gene are SGHAT and FQNNGV. The germline V and J ends were trimmed by 1 base and 4 bases, with 7 bases remaining between them. CDR3 length: 13 residues. CDR3 sequence (DNA): TGTGCCAGCAGCTTAGTGGGTGGCACTGAAGCTTTCTTT. Amino acid sequence: CASSLVGGTEAFF. Combining the CDR3 with reference TRBV11-2 and TRBJ1-1 gives the whole variable domain EAGVAQSPRYKIIEKRQSVAFWCNPISGHATLYWYQQILGQGPKLLIQFQNNGVVDDSQLPKDRFSAERLKGVDSTLKIQPAKLEDSAVYLCASSLVGGTEAFFGQGTRLTVV.

This chain connects TRBV29-1 to TRBJ2-2; D is ambiguous. V was shortened by 5 bases and J by 0 bases, with 13 bases between the two germline ends. The germline gives CDR1 SQVTM, CDR2 ANQGSEA. The CDR3 contains 15 residues. CDR3 in amino acids: CSVTRGWTNTGELFF. In nucleotides, the CDR3 is TGCAGCGTTACGCGAGGATGGACGAACACCGGGGAGCTGTTTTTT.

The V and J genes are TRBV18 and TRBJ2-7, with 11 positions matching TRBD1. The CDR3 spans 14 residues. The V and J ends lost 4 bases and 4 bases, in that order; junction bases with no gene match: 3. Germline CDR1 and CDR2: KGHSH and LQKENI. CDR3 protein: CASSLGQGAYEQYF. For the CDR3, the DNA is TGTGCCAGCTCACTAGGACAGGGGGCATACGAGCAGTACTTC.

The chain combines TRBV5-1 with TRBJ1-1; possibly TRBD1 for D (6 bases). V was trimmed by 3 bases and J by 4 bases, leaving 13 bases between them. CDR3 length: 14 residues. Per the germline V gene, CDR1 is SGHRS and CDR2 is YFSETQ. As DNA, the CDR3 is TGCGCCAGCAGCTCAGGGGTGCAAGGCACTGAAGCTTTCTTT. The encoded protein is CASSSGVQGTEAFF.

The chain recombines TRBV9 with TRBJ2-5; 9 bases align to TRBD1. CDR1 is SGDLS and CDR2 is YYNGEE in the germline V gene. CDR3 length: 14 amino acids. V gave up 3 bases and J gave up 5 bases; unmatched junction bases: 5. CDR3 nucleotide sequence: TGTGCCAGCAGCGACCCGGGACAGGGTGAGACCCAGTACTTC. Translated, it gives CASSDPGQGETQYF.